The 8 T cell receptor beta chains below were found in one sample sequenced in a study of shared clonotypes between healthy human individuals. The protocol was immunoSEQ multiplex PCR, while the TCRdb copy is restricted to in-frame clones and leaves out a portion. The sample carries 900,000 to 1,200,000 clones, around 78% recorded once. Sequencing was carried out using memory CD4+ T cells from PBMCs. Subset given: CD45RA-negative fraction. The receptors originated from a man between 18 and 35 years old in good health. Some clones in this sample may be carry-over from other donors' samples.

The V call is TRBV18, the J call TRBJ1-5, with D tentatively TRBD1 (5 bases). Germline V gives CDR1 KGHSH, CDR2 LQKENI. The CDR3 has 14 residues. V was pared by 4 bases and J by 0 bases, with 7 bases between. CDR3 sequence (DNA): TGTGCCAGCTCACAGGGGCCTAGCAATCAGCCCCAGCATTTT. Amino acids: CASSQGPSNQPQHF.

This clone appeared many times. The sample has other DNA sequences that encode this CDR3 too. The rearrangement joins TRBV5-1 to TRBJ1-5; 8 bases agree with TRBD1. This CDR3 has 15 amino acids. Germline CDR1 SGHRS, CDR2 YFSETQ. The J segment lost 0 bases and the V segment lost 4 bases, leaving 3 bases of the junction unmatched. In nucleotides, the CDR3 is TGCGCCAGCAGCCTGGGACAGGATAGCAATCAGCCCCAGCATTTT. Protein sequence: CASSLGQDSNQPQHF.

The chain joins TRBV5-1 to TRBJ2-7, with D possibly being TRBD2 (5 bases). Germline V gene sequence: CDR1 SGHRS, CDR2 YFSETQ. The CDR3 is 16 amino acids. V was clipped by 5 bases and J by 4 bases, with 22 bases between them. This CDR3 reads CASRRNRDPPSYEQYF. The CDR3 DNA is TGCGCCAGCAGGCGGAATCGGGATCCCCCCTCGTACGAGCAGTACTTC.

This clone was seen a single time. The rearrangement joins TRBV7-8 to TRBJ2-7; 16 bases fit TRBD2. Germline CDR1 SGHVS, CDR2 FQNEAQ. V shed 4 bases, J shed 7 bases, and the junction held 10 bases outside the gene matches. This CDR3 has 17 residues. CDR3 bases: TGTGCCAGCAGCTCCCCGGGACTAGCGGGAGGGGTAAGGGAGCAGTACTTC. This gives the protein CASSSPGLAGGVREQYF.

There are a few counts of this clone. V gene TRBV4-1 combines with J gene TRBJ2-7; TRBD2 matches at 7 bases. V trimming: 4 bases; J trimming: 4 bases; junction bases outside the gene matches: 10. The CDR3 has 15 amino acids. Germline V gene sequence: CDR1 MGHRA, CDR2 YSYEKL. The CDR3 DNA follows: TGCGCCAGCAGCCGGGGCCCAGCGGGGCTTTACGAGCAGTACTTC. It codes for CASSRGPAGLYEQYF.

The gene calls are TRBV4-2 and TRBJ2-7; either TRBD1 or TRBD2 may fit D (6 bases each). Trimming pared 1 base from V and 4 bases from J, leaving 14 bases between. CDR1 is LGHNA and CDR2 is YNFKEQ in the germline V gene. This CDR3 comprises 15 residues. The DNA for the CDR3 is TGTGCCAGCAGCCAAGCCGGGGGCGCGTTTTACGAGCAGTACTTC. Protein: CASSQAGGAFYEQYF.

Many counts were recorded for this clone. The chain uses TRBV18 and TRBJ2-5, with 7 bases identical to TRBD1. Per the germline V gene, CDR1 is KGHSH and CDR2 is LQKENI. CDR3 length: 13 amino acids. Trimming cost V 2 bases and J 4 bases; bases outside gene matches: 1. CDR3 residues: CASSPGQVETQYF. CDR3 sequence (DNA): TGTGCCAGCTCACCAGGACAGGTAGAGACCCAGTACTTC.

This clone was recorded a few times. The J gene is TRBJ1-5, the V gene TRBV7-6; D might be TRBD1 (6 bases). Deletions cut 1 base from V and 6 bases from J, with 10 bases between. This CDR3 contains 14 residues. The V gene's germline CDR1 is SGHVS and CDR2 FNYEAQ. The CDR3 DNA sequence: TGTGCCAGCAGCTTAGGGCCGACAGGTCAGCCCCAGCATTTT. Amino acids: CASSLGPTGQPQHF.